This paragraph covers one T cell receptor beta chain sequence. Sequencing was performed with immunoSEQ multiplex PCR; in TCRdb, only in-frame clones are kept and a portion is missing. Of about 210,000 clones listed, 88% are singletons. There are 17 residues in the CDR3. The germline V gene has CDR1 SGHNT and CDR2 YYREEE (reference sequence). Trimming removed 0 bases from V and 7 bases from J; junction bases left unmatched: 13. This sample was taken from a study of blood T cell repertoires in COVID-19. Sequenced material: peripheral blood. The TCR sequence derives from a man aged 35-49 years with acute or convalescent COVID-19. This sequence joins TRBV5-4 and TRBJ2-1, with 7 bases that match TRBD2. The CDR3 region is CASSLALARGGINEQFF. The CDR3 DNA reads as TGTGCCAGCAGCTTGGCACTAGCGAGGGGTGGGATAAATGAGCAGTTCTTC.